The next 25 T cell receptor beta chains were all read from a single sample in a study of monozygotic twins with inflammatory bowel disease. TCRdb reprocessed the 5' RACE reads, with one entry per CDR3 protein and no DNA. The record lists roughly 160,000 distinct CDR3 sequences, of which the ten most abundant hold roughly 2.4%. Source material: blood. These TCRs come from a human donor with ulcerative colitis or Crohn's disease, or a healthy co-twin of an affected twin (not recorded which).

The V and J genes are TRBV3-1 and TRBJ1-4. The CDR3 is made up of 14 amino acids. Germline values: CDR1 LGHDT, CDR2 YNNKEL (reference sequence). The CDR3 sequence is CASSQDLPNEKLFF.

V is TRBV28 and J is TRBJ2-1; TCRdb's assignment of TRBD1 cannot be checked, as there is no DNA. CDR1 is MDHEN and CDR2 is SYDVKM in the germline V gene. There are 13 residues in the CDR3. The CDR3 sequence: CASGQGGLNEQFF.

CDR3 sequence reads: CASSLDSYGYTF. This chain joins TRBV5-1 and TRBJ1-2; with no DNA, the TCRdb D assignment of TRBD1 cannot be verified. The germline gives CDR1 SGHRS, CDR2 YFSETQ. The CDR3 runs 12 residues.

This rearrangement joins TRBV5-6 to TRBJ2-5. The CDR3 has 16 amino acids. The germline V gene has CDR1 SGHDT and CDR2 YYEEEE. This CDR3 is CASSSVQRWIQETQYF.

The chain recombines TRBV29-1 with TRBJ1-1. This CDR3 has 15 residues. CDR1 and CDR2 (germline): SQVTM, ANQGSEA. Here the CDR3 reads CSVGGGGLLGTEAFF.

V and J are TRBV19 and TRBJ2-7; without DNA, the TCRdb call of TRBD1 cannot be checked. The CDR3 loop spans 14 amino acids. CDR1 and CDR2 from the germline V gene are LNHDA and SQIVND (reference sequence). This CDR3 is CASRPGTASYEQYF.

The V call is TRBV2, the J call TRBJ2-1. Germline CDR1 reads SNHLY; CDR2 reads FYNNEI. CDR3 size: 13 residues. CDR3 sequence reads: CASSVISTNEQFF.

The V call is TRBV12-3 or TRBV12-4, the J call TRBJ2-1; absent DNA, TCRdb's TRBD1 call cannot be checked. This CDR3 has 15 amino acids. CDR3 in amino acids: CASSPGDRAYNEQFF.

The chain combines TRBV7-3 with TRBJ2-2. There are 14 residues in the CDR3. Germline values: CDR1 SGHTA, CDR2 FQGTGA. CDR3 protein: CASSESRDSGELFF.

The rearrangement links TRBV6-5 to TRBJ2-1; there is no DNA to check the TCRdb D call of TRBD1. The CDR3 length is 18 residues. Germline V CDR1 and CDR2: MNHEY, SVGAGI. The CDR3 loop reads CASSYSSEGQSSYNEQFF.

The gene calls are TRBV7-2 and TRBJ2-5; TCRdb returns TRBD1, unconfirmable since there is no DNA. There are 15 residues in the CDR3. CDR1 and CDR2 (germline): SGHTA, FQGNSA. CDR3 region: CASSPGTGRQETQYF.

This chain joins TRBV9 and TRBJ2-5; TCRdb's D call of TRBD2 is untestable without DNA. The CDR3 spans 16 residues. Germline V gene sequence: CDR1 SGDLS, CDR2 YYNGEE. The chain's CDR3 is CASSLGLAGGLETQYF.

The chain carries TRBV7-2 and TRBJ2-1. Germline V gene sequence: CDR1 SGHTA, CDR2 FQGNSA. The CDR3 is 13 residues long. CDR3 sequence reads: CASSLASRNEQFF. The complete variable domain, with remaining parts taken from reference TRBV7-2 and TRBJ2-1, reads GAGVSQSPSNKVTEKGKDVELRCDPISGHTALYWYRQSLGQGLEFLIYFQGNSAPDKSGLPSDRFSAERTGGSVSTLTIQRTQQEDSAVYLCASSLASRNEQFFGPGTRLTVL.

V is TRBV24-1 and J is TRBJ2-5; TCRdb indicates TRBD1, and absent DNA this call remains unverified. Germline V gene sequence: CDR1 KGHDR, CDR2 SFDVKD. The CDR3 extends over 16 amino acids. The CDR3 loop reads CATSDLRTGGRETQYF.

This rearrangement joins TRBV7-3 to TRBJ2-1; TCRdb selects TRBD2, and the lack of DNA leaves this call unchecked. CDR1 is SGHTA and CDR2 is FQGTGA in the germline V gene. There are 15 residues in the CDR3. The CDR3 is CASSFDGTSGGMQFF.

CDR3 loop: CASEREGRGNEQFF. The V call is TRBV11-3, the J call TRBJ2-1; TCRdb selects TRBD2, and the lack of DNA leaves this call unchecked. The CDR3 spans 14 residues. Germline V gene sequence: CDR1 SGHNT, CDR2 YENEEA.

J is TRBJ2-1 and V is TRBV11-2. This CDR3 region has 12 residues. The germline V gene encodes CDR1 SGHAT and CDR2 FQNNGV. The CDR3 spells CASSLDTDEQFF.

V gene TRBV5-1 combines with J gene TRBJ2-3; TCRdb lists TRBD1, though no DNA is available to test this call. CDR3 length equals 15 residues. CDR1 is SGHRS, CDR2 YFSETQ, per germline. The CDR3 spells CASSLDQGSADTQYF.

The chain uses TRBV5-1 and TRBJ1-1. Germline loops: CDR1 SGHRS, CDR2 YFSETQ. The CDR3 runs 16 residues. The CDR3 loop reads CASSLGPVGMNTEAFF.

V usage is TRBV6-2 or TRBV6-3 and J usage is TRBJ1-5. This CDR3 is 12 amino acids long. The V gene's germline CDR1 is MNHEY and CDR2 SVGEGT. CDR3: CASSYRDQPQHF.

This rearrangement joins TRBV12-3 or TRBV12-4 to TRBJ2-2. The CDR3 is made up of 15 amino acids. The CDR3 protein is CASSPAGDHTGELFF.

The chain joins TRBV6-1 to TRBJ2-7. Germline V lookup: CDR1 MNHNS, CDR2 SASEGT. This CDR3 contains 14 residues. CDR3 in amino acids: CASRKTYSGYEQYF.

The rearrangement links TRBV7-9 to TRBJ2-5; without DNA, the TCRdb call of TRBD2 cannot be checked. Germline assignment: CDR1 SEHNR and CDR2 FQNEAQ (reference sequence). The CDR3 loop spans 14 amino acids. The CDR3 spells CASSPGREQETQYF.

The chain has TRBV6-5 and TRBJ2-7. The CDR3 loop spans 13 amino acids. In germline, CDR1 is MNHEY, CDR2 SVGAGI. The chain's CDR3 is CASSLVRSYEQYF.

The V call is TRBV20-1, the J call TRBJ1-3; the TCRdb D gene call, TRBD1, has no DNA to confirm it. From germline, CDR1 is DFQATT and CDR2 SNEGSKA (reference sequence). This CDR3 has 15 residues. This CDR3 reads CSAPDSRVSGNTIYF.